These T cell receptor beta chains were read from a single sample in a study of blood T cell repertoires in COVID-19. Generated by immunoSEQ multiplex PCR, the TCRdb table keeps only in-frame clones and is missing some. Of about 190,000 clones in the sample, around 80% are singletons; the top ten hold 2.8%. Sequenced input: peripheral blood. These receptors were collected from a woman older than 75 with active or convalescent COVID-19. Both conserved end residues are part of each CDR3. Fields, in order: D gene, clone size, J gene, V gene, CDR3 protein, CDR3 DNA. A D gene is named only where the DNA matches it firmly. Part of the rows lack a size; the others show once, few, many or a class for expanded clones.

d_call: TRBD1
clone_size: NA
j_call: TRBJ2-1
v_call: TRBV6-6
cdr3_aa: CASSRITGGVWNEQFF
cdr3_nt: TGTGCCAGCAGTCGAATAACAGGGGGCGTTTGGAATGAGCAGTTCTTC

d_call: TRBD1
clone_size: NA
j_call: TRBJ2-7
v_call: TRBV7-9
cdr3_aa: CASSLDREWNEQYF
cdr3_nt: TGTGCCAGCAGCTTGGACAGGGAGTGGAACGAGCAGTACTTC

d_call: TRBD1
clone_size: NA
j_call: TRBJ2-7
v_call: TRBV18
cdr3_aa: CASSPTSGQDSEQYF
cdr3_nt: TGTGCCAGCTCACCTACTTCGGGACAGGACTCCGAGCAGTACTTC

d_call: TRBD2
clone_size: once
j_call: TRBJ2-7
v_call: TRBV5-1
cdr3_aa: CASSLDRGAYEQYF
cdr3_nt: TGCGCCAGCAGCTTGGATCGGGGGGCCTACGAGCAGTACTTC

d_call: NA
clone_size: NA
j_call: TRBJ2-7
v_call: TRBV28
cdr3_aa: CASSITGRSSYEQYF
cdr3_nt: TGTGCCAGCAGTATCACAGGCCGATCTTCCTACGAGCAGTACTTC

d_call: TRBD1
clone_size: NA
j_call: TRBJ2-7
v_call: TRBV27
cdr3_aa: CASREGTGFYEQYF
cdr3_nt: TGTGCCAGCAGGGAAGGGACAGGGTTCTACGAGCAGTACTTC

d_call: TRBD1
clone_size: NA
j_call: TRBJ1-1
v_call: TRBV4-2
cdr3_aa: CASSHETGMNTEAFF
cdr3_nt: TGTGCCAGCAGCCATGAGACAGGGATGAACACTGAAGCTTTCTTT

d_call: TRBD2
clone_size: NA
j_call: TRBJ2-1
v_call: TRBV19
cdr3_aa: CASSIVGGGASEQFF
cdr3_nt: TGTGCCAGTAGTATAGTAGGCGGGGGGGCCTCTGAGCAGTTCTTC

d_call: NA
clone_size: NA
j_call: TRBJ2-3
v_call: TRBV10-3
cdr3_aa: CAINPTGSTDTQYF
cdr3_nt: TGTGCCATCAACCCGACAGGTAGCACAGATACGCAGTATTTT

d_call: TRBD1
clone_size: NA
j_call: TRBJ1-6
v_call: TRBV7-2
cdr3_aa: CASSVRQGSPLHF
cdr3_nt: TGTGCCAGCAGCGTACGACAGGGTTCACCCCTCCACTTT

d_call: NA
clone_size: NA
j_call: TRBJ2-2
v_call: TRBV6-5
cdr3_aa: CASILDRNTGELFF
cdr3_nt: TGTGCCAGCATTCTGGACAGGAACACCGGGGAGCTGTTTTTT

d_call: TRBD2
clone_size: NA
j_call: TRBJ2-1
v_call: TRBV27
cdr3_aa: CASTGGPGEQFF
cdr3_nt: TGTGCCAGCACGGGGGGGCCGGGTGAGCAGTTCTTC

d_call: TRBD2
clone_size: NA
j_call: TRBJ2-1
v_call: TRBV3-1/TRBV3-2
cdr3_aa: CASSLRLAGGRDNEQFF
cdr3_nt: TGTGCCAGCAGCCTACGACTAGCGGGGGGGAGGGACAATGAGCAGTTCTTC

d_call: TRBD1
clone_size: NA
j_call: TRBJ2-5
v_call: TRBV5-8
cdr3_aa: CASRVWTGEEETQYF
cdr3_nt: TGTGCCAGCAGGGTGTGGACAGGGGAGGAGGAGACCCAGTACTTC

d_call: TRBD2
clone_size: many
j_call: TRBJ2-4
v_call: TRBV3-1/TRBV3-2
cdr3_aa: CASSPSGTSGGAGNIQYF
cdr3_nt: TGTGCCAGCAGCCCCTCCGGGACTAGCGGGGGGGCCGGGAACATTCAGTACTTC

d_call: NA
clone_size: few
j_call: TRBJ2-4
v_call: TRBV5-6
cdr3_aa: CASSLHYRALNIQYF
cdr3_nt: TGTGCCAGCAGCTTGCATTACAGGGCCTTAAACATTCAGTACTTC

d_call: TRBD1
clone_size: NA
j_call: TRBJ1-2
v_call: TRBV28
cdr3_aa: CASSKQGIRGYTF
cdr3_nt: TGTGCCAGCAGTAAACAGGGGATCCGTGGCTACACCTTC

d_call: TRBD1
clone_size: NA
j_call: TRBJ2-1
v_call: TRBV28
cdr3_aa: CASLATTGNNEQFF
cdr3_nt: TGTGCCAGCTTGGCGACGACAGGGAACAATGAGCAGTTCTTC

d_call: NA
clone_size: NA
j_call: TRBJ2-1
v_call: TRBV4-3
cdr3_aa: CASSQATGWNEQFF
cdr3_nt: TGCGCCAGCAGCCAAGCAACAGGTTGGAATGAGCAGTTCTTC

d_call: NA
clone_size: NA
j_call: TRBJ2-7
v_call: TRBV7-9
cdr3_aa: CASSLRSGLSSYEQYF
cdr3_nt: TGTGCCAGCAGCTTAAGGTCGGGGTTAAGCTCCTACGAGCAGTACTTC

d_call: TRBD1
clone_size: NA
j_call: TRBJ2-5
v_call: TRBV5-1
cdr3_aa: CASSLEGQGRETQYF
cdr3_nt: TGCGCCAGCAGCTTGGAGGGACAGGGGAGAGAGACCCAGTACTTC

d_call: NA
clone_size: once
j_call: TRBJ1-2
v_call: TRBV6-5
cdr3_aa: CASSSMPLVGGYTF
cdr3_nt: TGTGCCAGCAGTTCTATGCCGCTAGTTGGTGGCTACACCTTC

d_call: NA
clone_size: NA
j_call: TRBJ2-5
v_call: TRBV19
cdr3_aa: CASSSVLTGETQYF
cdr3_nt: TGTGCCAGTAGTTCGGTTCTAACGGGAGAGACCCAGTACTTC

d_call: NA
clone_size: NA
j_call: TRBJ2-3
v_call: TRBV7-7
cdr3_aa: CASSLLGHSTDTQYF
cdr3_nt: TGTGCTAGCAGCTTATTGGGACACAGCACAGATACGCAGTATTTT

d_call: NA
clone_size: few
j_call: TRBJ1-5
v_call: TRBV18
cdr3_aa: CASSPAGGNQPQHF
cdr3_nt: TGTGCCAGCTCACCAGCAGGGGGCAATCAGCCCCAGCATTTT

d_call: NA
clone_size: NA
j_call: TRBJ1-3
v_call: TRBV28
cdr3_aa: CASSLSYSGNTIYF
cdr3_nt: TGTGCCAGCAGCCTTTCCTACTCTGGAAACACCATATATTTT

d_call: TRBD1
clone_size: NA
j_call: TRBJ2-7
v_call: TRBV5-1
cdr3_aa: CASSLGPGQGSGEQYF
cdr3_nt: TGCGCCAGCAGCTTGGGCCCGGGACAGGGTTCAGGGGAGCAGTACTTC

d_call: NA
clone_size: NA
j_call: TRBJ2-2
v_call: TRBV27
cdr3_aa: CASSLWQNTGELFF
cdr3_nt: TGTGCCAGCAGTTTATGGCAGAACACCGGGGAGCTGTTTTTT

d_call: TRBD1
clone_size: NA
j_call: TRBJ1-4
v_call: TRBV19
cdr3_aa: CASTDRQGANEKLFF
cdr3_nt: TGTGCCAGTACCGATCGACAGGGGGCTAATGAAAAACTGTTTTTT

d_call: NA
clone_size: NA
j_call: TRBJ1-5
v_call: TRBV10-3
cdr3_aa: CAISDAREGNQPQHF
cdr3_nt: TGTGCCATCAGTGATGCGCGGGAAGGCAATCAGCCCCAGCATTTT

d_call: NA
clone_size: NA
j_call: TRBJ2-1
v_call: TRBV29-1
cdr3_aa: CSVEDNYNEQFF
cdr3_nt: TGCAGCGTTGAAGATAACTACAATGAGCAGTTCTTC